These 25 T cell receptor beta chains were all obtained from the same sample, sequenced in a study of T-cell memory formation after mild COVID-19. TCRdb redid the calling of the 5' RACE reads with MiXCR, one entry per CDR3 protein. This table has about 560,000 distinct CDR3 sequences, 15% to 20% appearing once. Input material: PBMCs or a T cell subset sorted from them (not recorded which). These receptors all stem from an adult woman who had mild COVID-19 (a few samples of this study predate the infection). Cell type and time point are not known.

This clonotype was observed a handful of times. This chain links TRBV18 with TRBJ2-7, with D perhaps TRBD1 or TRBD2 (5 bases each). Germline V lookup: CDR1 KGHSH, CDR2 LQKENI. V lost 3 bases and J 4 bases, leaving 16 bases between the germline ends. The length of the CDR3 is 15 residues. CDR3 sequence reads: CASSPQGGPSYEQYF. The CDR3 nucleotides read TGTGCCAGCTCACCTCAGGGCGGGCCATCTTACGAGCAGTACTTC.

The rearrangement links TRBV5-1 to TRBJ2-7; TRBD2 agrees at 11 bases. CDR1 is SGHRS and CDR2 is YFSETQ in the germline V gene. The CDR3 covers 17 residues. Trimming took 5 bases from V and 5 from J; bases not matched to a gene: 15. The CDR3 reads CASSSQPTGLAVHEQYF. DNA of the CDR3: TGCGCCAGCAGTTCCCAACCGACGGGACTAGCGGTCCACGAGCAGTACTTC.

This clonotype was counted only a few times. This chain connects TRBV20-1 to TRBJ2-5; D is unclear. The germline V gene encodes CDR1 DFQATT and CDR2 SNEGSKA (reference sequence). The CDR3 is 13 amino acids. Trimming pared 5 bases from V and 3 bases from J, leaving 13 bases between. The CDR3 protein is CSAAHGSEETQYF. The CDR3 coding sequence is TGCAGTGCTGCCCACGGGTCGGAAGAGACCCAGTACTTC.

The gene calls are TRBV6-5 and TRBJ2-3, with a weak D call TRBD2 (5 bases). V lost 2 bases and J 0 bases, leaving 9 bases between the germline ends. This CDR3 has 15 amino acids. CDR1 and CDR2 (germline): MNHEY, SVGAGI. The CDR3 DNA follows: TGTGCCAGCAGTTACGGGAGTTTAAGCACAGATACGCAGTATTTT. It encodes CASSYGSLSTDTQYF.

The CDR3 sequence: CASRSSGTSGQPQHF. Written as DNA, the CDR3 is TGTGCCAGCAGATCCTCAGGGACCTCGGGTCAGCCCCAGCATTTT. V gene TRBV12-3 or TRBV12-4 combines with J gene TRBJ1-5; D is possibly TRBD1 (5 bases). With 6 bases removed from V and 6 bases from J, the gap between germline ends came to 18 bases. The CDR3 spans 15 residues.

The genes are TRBV5-1 and TRBJ2-2, with D unclear. The CDR3 is 14 amino acids. The V gene's germline CDR1 is SGHRS and CDR2 YFSETQ. The V and J ends lost 0 bases and 7 bases respectively, with 10 bases between them. In DNA form, the CDR3 reads TGCGCCAGCAGCTTGGGTCAGGCGAGCGGGGAGCTGTTTTTT. It translates to CASSLGQASGELFF.

This clonotype appeared a few times. The gene calls are TRBV6-4 and TRBJ1-5; 8 bases line up with TRBD1. Trimming cost V 1 base and J 4 bases; bases outside gene matches: 15. The length of the CDR3 is 19 residues. Germline loops: CDR1 MRHNA, CDR2 SNTAGT. The CDR3 loop reads CASSDFSRGQALYNQPQHF. The CDR3, as DNA: TGTGCCAGCAGTGACTTTTCTAGGGGACAGGCATTATATAATCAGCCCCAGCATTTT.

At least ten counts were recorded for this clonotype. The chain employs TRBV13 and TRBJ2-2, with D maybe TRBD2 (5 bases). Deletions cut 7 bases from V and 6 bases from J, with 12 bases between. The CDR3 consists of 13 residues. CDR1 is PRHDT and CDR2 is FYEKMQ in the germline V gene (reference sequence). In DNA, the CDR3 is TGTGCCAGCACCGCGGGCCGGGCCGGGGAGCTGTTTTTT. Amino acid sequence: CASTAGRAGELFF.

This clonotype was found a few times. V and J are TRBV30 and TRBJ1-5; D unclear. Trimming stripped 1 base from V and 5 bases from J, with 18 bases between. CDR3 length equals 16 residues. Germline CDR1 is GTSNPN and CDR2 is SVGIG (reference sequence). DNA of the CDR3: TGTGCCTGGAGTGGAGTGGCAGGAAGCCCAGATCAGCCCCAGCATTTT. This gives the protein CAWSGVAGSPDQPQHF.

The V gene is TRBV4-3, the J gene TRBJ2-1; a weak D match, TRBD2 (6 bases). The CDR3 totals 16 residues. In germline, CDR1 is LGHNA, CDR2 YSLEER. V lost 1 base and J 2 bases, leaving 12 bases between the germline ends. CDR3 residues: CASSQAWREAYNEQFF. CDR3 sequence (DNA): TGCGCCAGCAGCCAAGCCTGGCGGGAAGCCTACAATGAGCAGTTCTTC.

The genes are TRBV11-3 and TRBJ2-1; D unclear. The V gene's germline CDR1 is SGHNT and CDR2 YENEEA. This CDR3 comprises 13 residues. With 1 base removed from V and 5 bases from J, the gap between germline ends came to 6 bases. CDR3 nucleotide sequence: TGTGCCAGCAGCTTAGGGGCGGACAATGAGCAGTTCTTC. It yields the protein CASSLGADNEQFF.

This clonotype has more than one count but fewer than ten. The chain uses TRBV6-4 and TRBJ1-1; possibly TRBD1 for D (6 bases). Trimming removed 6 bases from V and 1 base from J, with 15 bases in between. This CDR3 has 15 amino acids. The germline V gene encodes CDR1 MRHNA and CDR2 SNTAGT. As DNA, the CDR3 is TGTGCCAGCAGAGCCCCGGGACAAGCGAACACTGAAGCTTTCTTT. This codes for CASRAPGQANTEAFF.

This rearrangement joins TRBV15 to TRBJ2-2; no clear D. The CDR3 sequence is 14 residues long. V was cut by 3 bases and J by 5 bases, with 10 bases left in between. Germline V gives CDR1 LNHNV, CDR2 YYDKDF (reference sequence). The CDR3 DNA reads TGTGCCACCAGCAGCCCCTCGGAAACCGGGGAGCTGTTTTTT. This encodes CATSSPSETGELFF. Looking up the rest from reference TRBV15 and TRBJ2-2 gives the full variable domain: DAMVIQNPRYQVTQFGKPVTLSCSQTLNHNVMYWYQQKSSQAPKLLFHYYDKDFNNEADTPDNFQSRRPNTSFCFLDIRSPGLGDTAMYLCATSSPSETGELFFGEGSRLTVL.

This clonotype was observed a handful of times. The chain carries TRBV5-6 and TRBJ2-1; D possibly corresponds to TRBD1 (6 bases). Germline V gene data show CDR1 as SGHDT and CDR2 as YYEEEE. Trimming shortened V by 3 bases and J by 6 bases, and 16 bases separated the two germline ends. There are 15 residues in the CDR3. The CDR3, as DNA: TGTGCCAGCAGCTCTTTAGCGTACAGGGCCAATGAGCAGTTCTTC. Protein sequence: CASSSLAYRANEQFF.

The chain has TRBV4-2 and TRBJ2-7; D may correspond to TRBD1 or TRBD2 (6 bases each). CDR1 and CDR2 from the germline V gene are LGHNA and YNFKEQ. V dropped 0 bases and J dropped 0 bases, with 15 bases sitting between them. The CDR3 has 17 amino acids. The chain's CDR3 is CASSQDWPGAASYEQYF. Here the CDR3 DNA reads TGTGCCAGCAGCCAAGATTGGCCGGGGGCGGCCTCCTACGAGCAGTACTTC.

The table lists this clonotype with a few counts. The gene calls are TRBV29-1 and TRBJ1-1, with a possible D match to TRBD1 (6 bases). The ends were cut back, 6 bases at V and 7 bases at J, with 15 bases in the middle. The V gene's germline CDR1 is SQVTM and CDR2 ANQGSEA. The CDR3 runs to 12 residues. CDR3 nucleotide sequence: TGCAGCGTAAACGGACAGCTGCTTGAAGCTTTCTTT. Its translation is CSVNGQLLEAFF.

The rearrangement joins TRBV3-1 to TRBJ2-5; TRBD2 matches 11 bases. V lost 1 base to trimming and J lost 4 bases; unmatched junction nucleotides: 5. Germline V gene sequence: CDR1 LGHDT, CDR2 YNNKEL (reference sequence). This CDR3 spans 16 amino acids. CDR3 sequence reads: CASSQVAGGPLETQYF. The CDR3 DNA sequence: TGTGCCAGCAGCCAAGTAGCGGGGGGGCCCTTAGAGACCCAGTACTTC.

This chain connects TRBV7-9 to TRBJ2-5; 7 bases are shared with TRBD2. CDR3 length: 15 residues. The germline gives CDR1 SEHNR, CDR2 FQNEAQ (reference sequence). V lost 8 bases and J lost 3; bases outside the gene matches: 12. The CDR3 loop reads CASEPRSGEKETQYF. CDR3 DNA: TGTGCCAGCGAACCGCGGAGCGGGGAGAAAGAGACCCAGTACTTC.

This sequence joins TRBV4-3 and TRBJ1-1; 10 nucleotides line up with TRBD1. The CDR3 is 16 residues long. CDR1 LGHNA and CDR2 YSLEER come from the germline V gene. V was clipped by 5 bases and J by 4 bases; unmatched bases: 10. CDR3 in amino acids: CASSYDRGRLTTEAFF. The CDR3 nucleotides are TGCGCCAGCAGCTATGACAGGGGGCGCTTGACCACTGAAGCTTTCTTT.

The V and J genes are TRBV14 and TRBJ1-1, with D uncertain. Trimming shortened V by 3 bases and J by 5 bases, and 10 bases separated the two germline ends. Germline V CDR1 and CDR2: SGHDN, FVKESK. The CDR3 consists of 13 residues. CDR3 nucleotide sequence: TGTGCCAGCAGCCAGGGATCCTGGACTGAAGCTTTCTTT. It codes for CASSQGSWTEAFF.

This clonotype was observed a handful of times. The chain uses TRBV6-5 and TRBJ1-2, with 7 nucleotides matching TRBD1. V lost 0 bases to trimming and J lost 6 bases; unmatched junction nucleotides: 10. Germline CDR1 reads MNHEY; CDR2 reads SVGAGI. This CDR3 region has 16 residues. The CDR3 region has the DNA TGTGCCAGCAGTTACTCGAGATCCGGGACAGAAGATGGCTACACCTTC. Translation: CASSYSRSGTEDGYTF.

The V gene is TRBV5-1, the J gene TRBJ2-3, with 9 bases fitting TRBD1. V dropped 4 bases and J dropped 4; count of bases not matched to a gene: 10. The CDR3 has 16 amino acids. CDR1 is SGHRS and CDR2 is YFSETQ in the germline V gene. Here the CDR3 reads CASSNGQGTGADTQYF. CDR3 bases: TGCGCCAGCAGCAACGGACAGGGGACGGGGGCAGATACGCAGTATTTT.

This clonotype was observed at least ten times. V usage is TRBV12-3 or TRBV12-4 and J usage is TRBJ2-3, with 9 bases aligning to TRBD2. The V segment lost 6 bases and the J segment 6 bases; nucleotides outside the gene matches: 7. CDR3 length: 14 residues. CDR3 coding DNA: TGTGCCAGCAGCTTTAGCGGGGGTCGGGATACGCAGTATTTT. This sequence encodes CASSFSGGRDTQYF.

This clonotype was observed a few times. CDR3 in amino acids: CASRRQGWENTEAFF. The CDR3 DNA is TGTGCCAGCAGACGGCAGGGTTGGGAGAACACTGAAGCTTTCTTT. The chain is built from TRBV2 and TRBJ1-1, with a tentative D call TRBD1 (5 bases). The germline V gene encodes CDR1 SNHLY and CDR2 FYNNEI. V shed 6 bases and J shed 1 base, with 15 bases lying between them. The CDR3 sequence is 15 residues long.

This clonotype turned up a few times. V and J are TRBV30 and TRBJ2-7, with 7 bases lining up with TRBD2. J lost 6 bases, V lost 3 bases, and 5 bases had no gene match. Germline-derived CDR1 and CDR2 are GTSNPN and SVGIG (reference sequence). The CDR3 totals 12 residues. The chain's CDR3 is CAWSGGGGEQYF. For the CDR3, the DNA is TGTGCCTGGAGCGGTGGGGGGGGCGAGCAGTACTTC.